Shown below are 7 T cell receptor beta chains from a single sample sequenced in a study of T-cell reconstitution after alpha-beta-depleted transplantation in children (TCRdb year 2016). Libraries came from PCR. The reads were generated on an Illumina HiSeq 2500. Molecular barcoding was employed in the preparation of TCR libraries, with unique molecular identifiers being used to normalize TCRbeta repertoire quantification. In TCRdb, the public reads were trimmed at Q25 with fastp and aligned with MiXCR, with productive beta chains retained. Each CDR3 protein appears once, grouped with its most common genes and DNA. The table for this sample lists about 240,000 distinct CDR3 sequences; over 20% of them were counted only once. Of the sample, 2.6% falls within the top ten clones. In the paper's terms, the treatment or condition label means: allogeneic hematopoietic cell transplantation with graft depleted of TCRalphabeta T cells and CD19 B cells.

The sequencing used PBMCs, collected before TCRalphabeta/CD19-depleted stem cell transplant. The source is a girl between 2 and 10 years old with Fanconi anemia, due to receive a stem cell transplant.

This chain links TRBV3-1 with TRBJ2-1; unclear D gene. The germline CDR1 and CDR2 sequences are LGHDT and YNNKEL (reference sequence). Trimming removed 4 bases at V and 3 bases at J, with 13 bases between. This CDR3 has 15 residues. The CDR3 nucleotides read TGTGCCAGCAGCCCAGTCCCTGTCTACTACAATGAGCAGTTCTTC. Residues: CASSPVPVYYNEQFF.

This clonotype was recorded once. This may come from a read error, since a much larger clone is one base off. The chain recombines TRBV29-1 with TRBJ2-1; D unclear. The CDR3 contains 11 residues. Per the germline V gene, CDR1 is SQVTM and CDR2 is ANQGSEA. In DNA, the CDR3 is TGCAGCGTCTTACCCTACAATGAGGAGTTCTTC. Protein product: CSVLPYNEEFF.

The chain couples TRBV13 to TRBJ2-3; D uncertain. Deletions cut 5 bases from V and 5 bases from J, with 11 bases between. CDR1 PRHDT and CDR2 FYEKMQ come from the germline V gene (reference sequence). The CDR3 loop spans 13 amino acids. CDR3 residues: CASSLELIDTQYF. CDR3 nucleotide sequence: TGTGCCAGCAGCCTAGAGTTGATAGATACGCAGTATTTT.

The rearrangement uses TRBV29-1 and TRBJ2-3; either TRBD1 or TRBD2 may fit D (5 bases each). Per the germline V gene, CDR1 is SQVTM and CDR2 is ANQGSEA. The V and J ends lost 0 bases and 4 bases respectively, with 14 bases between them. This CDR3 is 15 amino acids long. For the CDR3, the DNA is TGCAGCGTTGAAGATCCTCTTCAGGGAGCAGATACGCAGTATTTT. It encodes CSVEDPLQGADTQYF.

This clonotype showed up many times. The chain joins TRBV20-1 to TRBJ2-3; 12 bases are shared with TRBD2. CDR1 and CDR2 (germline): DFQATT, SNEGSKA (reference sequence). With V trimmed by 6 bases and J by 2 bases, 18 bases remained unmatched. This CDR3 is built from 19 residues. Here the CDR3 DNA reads TGCAGTGCGCGGCTCGAACTAGCGGGGGGTCTTGGGTACACAGATACGCAGTATTTT. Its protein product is CSARLELAGGLGYTDTQYF.

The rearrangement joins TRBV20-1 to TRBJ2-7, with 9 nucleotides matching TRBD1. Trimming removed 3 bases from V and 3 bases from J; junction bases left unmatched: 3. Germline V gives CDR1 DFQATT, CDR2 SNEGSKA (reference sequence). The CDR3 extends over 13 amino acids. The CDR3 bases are TGCAGTGCTAGGCGGGGACAGGGCTACGAGCAGTACTTC. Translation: CSARRGQGYEQYF.

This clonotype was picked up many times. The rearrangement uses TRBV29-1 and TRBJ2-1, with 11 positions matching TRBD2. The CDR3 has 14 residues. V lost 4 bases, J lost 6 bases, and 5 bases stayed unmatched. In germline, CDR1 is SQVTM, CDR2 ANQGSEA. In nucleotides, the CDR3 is TGCAGCGTTGTTACTAGCGGGAGAGGCAATGAGCAGTTCTTC. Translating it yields CSVVTSGRGNEQFF.